Listed below are T cell receptor beta chains from one sample, sequenced in a study of blood T cells in healthy people across ages. TCRdb re-called the 5' RACE reads with MiXCR, one entry per CDR3 protein. The sample contains fewer than 1.5 million distinct CDR3 sequences, 35% to 45% of which appear only once. The sequencing input was blood. These receptors were collected from a woman between 18 and 29 years old in good health. Both conserved end residues are part of each CDR3. The order of the fields is J gene, clone size, V gene, D gene, CDR3 protein, CDR3 DNA. D genes are given only for firm matches. Clone size appears in some rows only: once, few, many, or a class for an expanded clone.

TRBJ2-1,NA,TRBV5-6,TRBD2,CASSSGLALISGLFF,TGTGCCAGCAGCTCAGGACTAGCGCTTATCTCTGGCCTGTTCTTC
TRBJ2-5,NA,TRBV27,NA,CASSFGGGRQETQYF,TGTGCCAGCAGTTTTGGGGGGGGGCGTCAAGAGACCCAGTACTTC
TRBJ2-1,NA,TRBV11-2,TRBD2,CASSLGRLAGENEQFF,TGTGCCAGCAGCTTAGGGAGGCTAGCGGGAGAGAATGAGCAGTTCTTC
TRBJ2-3,NA,TRBV4-1,TRBD2,CASSQPGLAGPDTQYF,TGCGCCAGCAGCCAACCGGGACTAGCGGGACCAGATACGCAGTATTTT
TRBJ2-3,few,TRBV6-5,TRBD2,CASSIAGGGTQYF,TGTGCCAGCAGTATAGCGGGGGGTGGTACGCAGTATTTT
TRBJ2-5,few,TRBV29-1,NA,CSVDGPGGQETQYF,TGCAGCGTTGATGGCCCAGGTGGGCAAGAGACCCAGTACTTC
TRBJ2-5,NA,TRBV5-1,NA,CASSLGIRGTRETQYF,TGCGCCAGCAGCTTGGGAATACGGGGGACCCGGGAGACCCAGTACTTC
TRBJ1-4,once,TRBV3-1,NA,CASSQVGGGEKLFF,TGTGCCAGCAGCCAAGTGGGAGGAGGGGAAAAACTGTTTTTT
TRBJ2-7,NA,TRBV27,NA,CASSFAGSLFYEQYF,TGTGCCAGCAGTTTTGCAGGGTCCCTATTCTACGAGCAGTACTTC
TRBJ1-2,NA,TRBV15,TRBD1,CATSRDQGGGGFGYTF,TGTGCCACCAGCAGAGATCAAGGAGGGGGCGGCTTTGGCTACACCTTC
TRBJ2-3,NA,TRBV10-3,TRBD2,CAISGLAGGSADTQYF,TGTGCCATCAGCGGACTAGCGGGAGGTTCGGCAGATACGCAGTATTTT
TRBJ2-1,many,TRBV7-8,NA,CASSLSRALEQFF,TGTGCCAGCAGCTTATCCCGGGCTTTAGAGCAGTTCTTC
TRBJ1-5,NA,TRBV11-2,NA,CACSPGPGHNQPQHF,TGTGCCTGCAGCCCAGGTCCCGGGCACAATCAGCCCCAGCATTTT
TRBJ1-2,NA,TRBV20-1,NA,CSVTTYGYTF,TGCAGCGTGACTACCTATGGCTACACCTTC
TRBJ2-6,NA,TRBV20-1,TRBD1,CSAPKTGIAGANVLTF,TGCAGTGCCCCTAAGACAGGGATAGCTGGGGCCAACGTCCTGACTTTC
TRBJ1-2,NA,TRBV20-1,TRBD1,CSAPQGGRYGYTF,TGCAGTGCCCCCCAGGGGGGAAGATATGGCTACACCTTC
TRBJ2-3,few,TRBV6-6,NA,CASSSFLGHHSTDTQYF,TGTGCCAGCTCCTCGTTCCTGGGACACCATAGCACAGATACGCAGTATTTT
TRBJ1-2,NA,TRBV6-5,NA,CASRSTATNPYGYTF,TGTGCCAGCAGGTCGACAGCCACGAACCCCTATGGCTACACCTTC
TRBJ2-3,NA,TRBV9,NA,CASSVDRDSRGITDTQYF,TGTGCCAGCAGCGTAGACCGGGACTCGAGGGGGATCACAGATACGCAGTATTTT
TRBJ2-1,NA,TRBV29-1,TRBD2,CSVEDGVSGSNSLFF,TGCAGCGTTGAAGATGGGGTTAGCGGGAGTAACTCTCTGTTCTTC
TRBJ1-1,once,TRBV6-1,TRBD1,CASSEAGQGGTEAFF,TGTGCCAGCAGTGAGGCGGGACAGGGGGGAACTGAAGCTTTCTTT
TRBJ2-7,NA,TRBV14,TRBD2,CASSRSLAGSYEQYF,TGTGCCAGCAGCCGGTCCCTAGCGGGTTCCTACGAGCAGTACTTC
TRBJ2-5,NA,TRBV9,NA,CASSVGPQGQTQYF,TGTGCCAGCAGCGTAGGTCCGCAGGGGCAGACCCAGTACTTC
TRBJ2-7,few,TRBV20-1,TRBD2,CSARDGREGSGEQYF,TGCAGTGCTAGAGATGGGCGGGAGGGATCCGGCGAGCAGTACTTC
TRBJ1-2,many,TRBV10-3,TRBD1,CAISEGPMTGGYGYTF,TGTGCCATCAGTGAGGGCCCCATGACAGGGGGCTATGGCTACACCTTC
TRBJ2-7,few,TRBV12-3/TRBV12-4,TRBD2,CASSDGLAGAYEQYF,TGTGCCAGCAGTGACGGACTAGCTGGGGCCTACGAGCAGTACTTC
TRBJ2-7,many,TRBV5-6,NA,CASSLDAFSYEQYF,TGTGCCAGCAGCTTGGATGCGTTTTCCTACGAGCAGTACTTC
TRBJ2-7,few,TRBV7-9,TRBD1,CASSFPGQGSEQYF,TGTGCCAGCAGCTTTCCTGGACAGGGATCCGAGCAGTACTTC
TRBJ1-1,few,TRBV4-1,NA,CASSQDPITEAFF,TGCGCCAGCAGCCAAGATCCTATCACTGAAGCTTTCTTT
TRBJ2-5,NA,TRBV2,TRBD1,CATQGQGQETQYF,TGTGCCACCCAAGGACAGGGCCAAGAGACCCAGTACTTC
TRBJ2-7,NA,TRBV4-1,TRBD2,CASSRSSGGEYEQYF,TGCGCCAGCAGCCGGAGTAGCGGGGGAGAGTACGAGCAGTACTTC
TRBJ1-1,NA,TRBV6-1,NA,CASTEDRLSTEAFF,TGTGCCAGCACCGAGGACAGATTGAGCACTGAAGCTTTCTTT
TRBJ2-3,few,TRBV6-2/TRBV6-3,NA,CASSAGHSTDTQYF,TGTGCCAGCAGTGCGGGACATTCTACAGATACGCAGTATTTT
TRBJ2-2,NA,TRBV25-1,NA,CASSEWTGPTGELFF,TGTGCCAGCAGTGAGTGGACGGGACCCACCGGGGAGCTGTTTTTT
TRBJ2-7,NA,TRBV7-9,TRBD2,CASSTTSGYYNEQYF,TGTGCCAGCAGTACGACTAGCGGATATTACAATGAGCAGTACTTC
TRBJ2-7,few,TRBV29-1,NA,CSVTGGQPPYEQYF,TGCAGCGTCACGGGGGGACAGCCACCCTACGAGCAGTACTTC
TRBJ2-7,NA,TRBV5-4,NA,CASSPTLGEQYF,TGTGCCAGCAGCCCGACCTTAGGCGAGCAGTACTTC
TRBJ1-5,many,TRBV29-1,NA,CSVEENSNQPQHF,TGCAGCGTTGAGGAGAATAGCAATCAGCCCCAGCATTTT
TRBJ2-1,few,TRBV20-1,TRBD2,CSAPLPLAGGPYNEQFF,TGCAGTGCCCCGCTTCCCTTAGCGGGAGGTCCCTACAATGAGCAGTTCTTC
TRBJ1-2,NA,TRBV6-5,TRBD1,CASSTTGERSYTF,TGTGCCAGCAGTACTACAGGGGAAAGGAGCTACACCTTC
TRBJ2-7,NA,TRBV6-6,TRBD1,CASSYHRGNWPYEQYF,TGTGCCAGCAGTTACCACAGGGGAAATTGGCCCTACGAGCAGTACTTC
TRBJ2-3,NA,TRBV12-3/TRBV12-4,TRBD1,CASSLAGQGVMHTQYF,TGTGCCAGCAGTTTAGCGGGACAGGGGGTTATGCATACGCAGTATTTT